This is a list of T cell receptor beta chains from one sample in a study of blood T cell repertoires in COVID-19. Libraries were prepared by immunoSEQ multiplex PCR; TCRdb keeps only in-frame clonotypes and omits some of them. This table holds about 230,000 clones, 85% to 90% found once. Sequencing was performed on PBMCs or T cells enriched from blood (not recorded which). These receptors came from a woman aged 50 to 60 in a cohort exposed to, infected with or recovered from COVID-19 (not recorded which). Both conserved end residues are part of each CDR3. Fields, in order: J gene, clone size, V gene, D gene, CDR3 protein, CDR3 DNA. A D gene is named only where the DNA matches it firmly. Size values are once, few and many counts, or a class for expanded clones, and some rows have none.

J: TRBJ1-3; size: -; V: TRBV6-5; D: -; CDR3: CASSWTVSGNTIYF; DNA: TGTGCCAGCAGCTGGACAGTCTCTGGAAACACCATATATTTT
J: TRBJ1-4; size: -; V: TRBV27; D: TRBD1; CDR3: CASRATGGAEKLFF; DNA: TGTGCCAGCAGGGCCACAGGGGGAGCTGAAAAACTGTTTTTT
J: TRBJ1-6; size: -; V: TRBV6-5; D: TRBD1; CDR3: CASKIQGVRSPLHF; DNA: TGTGCCAGCAAAATACAGGGGGTTCGGTCACCCCTCCACTTT
J: TRBJ2-7; size: -; V: TRBV27; D: -; CDR3: CASSLTSSLREQYF; DNA: TGTGCCAGCAGCCTAACTAGTTCCTTGCGCGAGCAGTACTTC
J: TRBJ1-1; size: few; V: TRBV4-3; D: -; CDR3: CASSHEVGAEAFF; DNA: TGCGCCAGCAGCCACGAGGTGGGAGCTGAAGCTTTCTTT
J: TRBJ2-3; size: -; V: TRBV4-1; D: -; CDR3: CASSRRDLDTQYF; DNA: TGCGCCAGCAGCCGTCGGGACTTAGATACGCAGTATTTT
J: TRBJ1-5; size: -; V: TRBV6-5; D: -; CDR3: CASSYSGSSADQPQHF; DNA: TGTGCCAGCAGTTACTCGGGCAGCTCAGCGGATCAGCCCCAGCATTTT
J: TRBJ1-2; size: -; V: TRBV29-1; D: TRBD1; CDR3: CSVGPGQGLNYGYTF; DNA: TGCAGCGTTGGCCCTGGACAGGGCCTTAACTATGGCTACACCTTC
J: TRBJ1-5; size: few; V: TRBV2; D: TRBD1; CDR3: CASSELGQATGQPQHF; DNA: TGTGCCAGCAGTGAACTCGGACAGGCCACTGGACAGCCCCAGCATTTT
J: TRBJ1-2; size: -; V: TRBV28; D: -; CDR3: CASSLRGFGYGYTF; DNA: TGTGCCAGCAGCCTTAGGGGATTTGGCTATGGCTACACCTTC
J: TRBJ1-5; size: -; V: TRBV29-1; D: TRBD1; CDR3: CSVVDRVGQPQHF; DNA: TGCAGCGTTGTCGACAGGGTAGGACAGCCCCAGCATTTT
J: TRBJ1-2; size: -; V: TRBV5-1; D: TRBD1; CDR3: CASSTGGASGYTF; DNA: TGCGCCAGCAGCACAGGGGGCGCGAGTGGCTACACCTTC
J: TRBJ1-5; size: -; V: TRBV2; D: -; CDR3: CASSGGGGVQPQHF; DNA: TGTGCCAGCAGTGGCGGGGGAGGTGTTCAGCCCCAGCATTTT
J: TRBJ2-7; size: -; V: TRBV5-4; D: -; CDR3: CASSLKGAYEQYF; DNA: TGTGCCAGCAGCTTGAAGGGGGCCTACGAGCAGTACTTC
J: TRBJ1-1; size: few; V: TRBV7-2; D: -; CDR3: CASSKATGNTEAFF; DNA: TGTGCCAGCAGCAAAGCTACAGGGAACACTGAAGCTTTCTTT
J: TRBJ2-1; size: -; V: TRBV24-1; D: TRBD2; CDR3: CATSESGGFNEQFF; DNA: TGTGCCACCAGTGAAAGCGGGGGGTTCAATGAGCAGTTCTTC
J: TRBJ2-3; size: -; V: TRBV27; D: TRBD2; CDR3: CASRASGGDTQYF; DNA: TGTGCCAGCAGGGCTAGCGGGGGGGATACGCAGTATTTT
J: TRBJ2-2; size: once; V: TRBV28; D: -; CDR3: CASSSGQNTGELFF; DNA: TGTGCCAGCAGTTCCGGACAGAACACCGGGGAGCTGTTTTTT
J: TRBJ2-1; size: -; V: TRBV18; D: TRBD2; CDR3: CASSPPGGGAVKYNEQFF; DNA: TGTGCCAGCTCACCACCGGGCGGGGGGGCCGTAAAATACAATGAGCAGTTCTTC
J: TRBJ2-3; size: -; V: TRBV19; D: -; CDR3: CASRGDFTPSTDTQYF; DNA: TGTGCCAGTAGGGGGGACTTCACCCCTAGCACAGATACGCAGTATTTT
J: TRBJ2-7; size: -; V: TRBV5-4; D: TRBD1; CDR3: CASSGQGLQSYEQYF; DNA: TGTGCCAGCAGCGGACAGGGGCTCCAATCCTACGAGCAGTACTTC
J: TRBJ1-5; size: -; V: TRBV4-2; D: -; CDR3: CASSQDVQGRDQPQHF; DNA: TGTGCCAGCAGCCAAGATGTCCAGGGCAGGGATCAGCCCCAGCATTTT
J: TRBJ1-3; size: -; V: TRBV6-6; D: -; CDR3: CASSFREYSGNTIYF; DNA: TGTGCCAGCAGTTTCCGGGAGTACTCTGGAAACACCATATATTTT
J: TRBJ1-1; size: -; V: TRBV6-9; D: -; CDR3: CASSYLWSGTEAFF; DNA: TGTGCCAGCAGTTATTTATGGTCGGGCACTGAAGCTTTCTTT
J: TRBJ2-5; size: -; V: TRBV2; D: -; CDR3: CASSEERAYRIQETQYF; DNA: TGTGCCAGCAGTGAAGAGAGGGCCTACAGAATCCAAGAGACCCAGTACTTC
J: TRBJ2-7; size: once; V: TRBV5-1; D: -; CDR3: CASSLTSSSYEQYF; DNA: TGCGCCAGCAGCTTAACTTCTAGCTCCTACGAGCAGTACTTC
J: TRBJ1-1; size: -; V: TRBV29-1; D: -; CDR3: CSVEGGQSEAFF; DNA: TGCAGCGTTGAAGGCGGACAGTCTGAAGCTTTCTTT
J: TRBJ2-1; size: -; V: TRBV7-9; D: TRBD2; CDR3: CASSLVSGGALHEQFF; DNA: TGTGCCAGCAGCTTAGTTAGCGGGGGGGCCTTGCATGAGCAGTTCTTC
J: TRBJ2-2; size: -; V: TRBV5-6; D: TRBD1; CDR3: CASRYTGGGDTGELFF; DNA: TGTGCCAGCAGGTACACAGGGGGCGGGGACACCGGGGAGCTGTTTTTT
J: TRBJ2-1; size: -; V: TRBV6-5; D: TRBD1; CDR3: CASSHRGYNEQFF; DNA: TGTGCCAGCAGTCACAGGGGATACAATGAGCAGTTCTTC
J: TRBJ2-7; size: -; V: TRBV19; D: -; CDR3: CASSIGANEQYF; DNA: TGTGCCAGTAGTATTGGGGCTAACGAGCAGTACTTC
J: TRBJ2-7; size: few; V: TRBV27; D: TRBD2; CDR3: CASSLKPSTTRGGLVHEQYF; DNA: TGTGCCAGCAGTTTAAAGCCATCTACAACACGGGGGGGCCTGGTCCACGAGCAGTACTTC
J: TRBJ2-2; size: -; V: TRBV6-5; D: -; CDR3: CASISSQNTGELFF; DNA: TGTGCCAGCATTTCAAGCCAGAACACCGGGGAGCTGTTTTTT
J: TRBJ2-5; size: -; V: TRBV4-3; D: -; CDR3: CASSQNPLAGTQETQYF; DNA: TGCGCCAGCAGCCAAAATCCCCTGGCGGGCACACAAGAGACCCAGTACTTC
J: TRBJ1-6; size: once; V: TRBV27; D: TRBD1; CDR3: CASSRGTGVSPLHF; DNA: TGTGCCAGCAGTCGCGGGACAGGGGTTTCACCCCTCCACTTT
J: TRBJ2-7; size: -; V: TRBV10-2; D: -; CDR3: CASREFGGSTYEQYF; DNA: TGCGCCAGCCGGGAGTTTGGGGGCTCAACCTACGAGCAGTACTTC
J: TRBJ2-1; size: few; V: TRBV9; D: TRBD1; CDR3: CASSVAGGNSYNEQFF; DNA: TGTGCCAGCAGCGTAGCAGGGGGAAACTCCTACAATGAGCAGTTCTTC
J: TRBJ2-1; size: -; V: TRBV23-1; D: TRBD1; CDR3: CASSQTGQGGDPKGDNEQFF; DNA: TGCGCCAGCAGTCAGACGGGACAGGGCGGGGATCCTAAGGGGGACAATGAGCAGTTCTTC
J: TRBJ2-2; size: -; V: TRBV4-3; D: -; CDR3: CASRPPTNTGELFF; DNA: TGCGCCAGCAGACCTCCTACGAACACCGGGGAGCTGTTTTTT
J: TRBJ1-2; size: -; V: TRBV11-2; D: -; CDR3: CASSLKAAGYYGYTF; DNA: TGTGCCAGCAGCTTAAAAGCGGCGGGGTACTATGGCTACACCTTC
J: TRBJ1-2; size: -; V: TRBV27; D: TRBD1; CDR3: CASSLISGGQGAYGYTF; DNA: TGTGCCAGCAGTTTAATCTCTGGAGGACAGGGGGCATATGGCTACACCTTC
J: TRBJ1-2; size: -; V: TRBV3-1/TRBV3-2; D: TRBD1; CDR3: CASSRGQEGDYGYTF; DNA: TGTGCCAGCAGCCGGGGACAGGAAGGAGACTATGGCTACACCTTC
J: TRBJ2-7; size: -; V: TRBV6-6; D: -; CDR3: CASSYSGTSSYEQYF; DNA: TGTGCCAGCAGTTACAGTGGGACATCATCCTACGAGCAGTACTTC
J: TRBJ2-2; size: few; V: TRBV6-6; D: TRBD1; CDR3: CASSPGTGVAGTGELFF; DNA: TGTGCCAGCAGTCCCGGGACAGGGGTAGCGGGGACCGGGGAGCTGTTTTTT
J: TRBJ1-1; size: -; V: TRBV6-6; D: -; CDR3: CASNSKGGAGTEAFF; DNA: TGTGCCAGCAATTCTAAGGGGGGGGCGGGCACTGAAGCTTTCTTT
J: TRBJ1-6; size: -; V: TRBV6-5; D: TRBD1; CDR3: CASRPGQGRSPLHF; DNA: TGTGCCAGCCGACCAGGACAGGGGAGATCACCCCTCCACTTT
J: TRBJ1-3; size: -; V: TRBV5-6; D: TRBD1; CDR3: CASSLRRGRNTIYF; DNA: TGTGCCAGCAGCTTGAGGAGGGGGCGTAACACCATATATTTT
J: TRBJ2-7; size: few; V: TRBV5-4; D: TRBD1; CDR3: CASSDMGTGDYEQYF; DNA: TGTGCCAGCAGCGATATGGGGACAGGAGACTACGAGCAGTACTTC
J: TRBJ1-1; size: -; V: TRBV4-2; D: -; CDR3: CASSQDRHSWYTEAFF; DNA: TGTGCCAGCAGCCAAGATCGGCACAGTTGGTACACTGAAGCTTTCTTT
J: TRBJ1-2; size: -; V: TRBV28; D: -; CDR3: CASSLTEYGYTF; DNA: TGTGCCAGCAGTCTCACAGAGTATGGCTACACCTTC
J: TRBJ2-3; size: -; V: TRBV7-8; D: TRBD2; CDR3: CASSKLAGVPTDTQYF; DNA: TGTGCCAGCAGCAAACTAGCGGGGGTCCCCACAGATACGCAGTATTTT
J: TRBJ1-2; size: -; V: TRBV18; D: -; CDR3: CASSPPGGDYGYTF; DNA: TGTGCCAGCTCACCACCGGGGGGGGACTATGGCTACACCTTC
J: TRBJ2-1; size: -; V: TRBV3-1/TRBV3-2; D: TRBD2; CDR3: CASSARGSGGKNEQFF; DNA: TGTGCCAGCAGCGCTCGCGGTAGCGGGGGGAAGAATGAGCAGTTCTTC